The next 26 T cell receptor beta chains were all read from a single sample in a study of T cells in Graves' hyperthyroidism and ophthalmopathy. RNA transcripts were the template for amplifying TCR beta CDR3 regions. A first-round RT-PCR of the TCR CDR3 used the HTBI primer set. TCRdb recomputed calls from the multiplex PCR reads with MiXCR, one row per CDR3 protein. The data contain 40,000 to 55,000 distinct CDR3 sequences, around 49% of them singletons. Sequencing was carried out using peripheral blood or thyroid tissue (not recorded which). These TCRs come from a woman in her 50s with Graves' hyperthyroidism.

Turning to this clonotype: This may come from a read error, since a much larger clone is one base off. The V and J genes are TRBV2 and TRBJ1-5; the D is unclear. Germline V lookup: CDR1 SNHLY, CDR2 FYNNEI. The CDR3 consists of 14 residues. The CDR3 coding sequence is TGTGCCAGCAGCCGCAAATGGGTGTTGCAGCCCCACCATTTT. It specifies CASSRKWVLQPHHF.

This clonotype has at least ten counts. The V gene is TRBV7-3, the J gene TRBJ2-3; 8 bases map to TRBD2. The CDR3 contains 14 residues. Per germline, CDR1 SGHTA and CDR2 FQGTGA. V lost 5 bases and J lost 1; bases outside the gene matches: 2. CDR3 protein: CASSPLAGTDTQYF. Here the CDR3 DNA reads TGTGCCAGCAGCCCACTAGCGGGCACAGATACGCAGTATTTT.

The chain combines TRBV7-8 with TRBJ2-2, with TRBD1 matching over 9 bases. The length of the CDR3 is 17 residues. Germline V gene lookup returns CDR1 SGHVS and CDR2 FQNEAQ. V was clipped by 4 bases and J by 4 bases; unmatched bases: 10. In DNA, the CDR3 is TGTGCCAGCAGCTCTGGAGGACAGGGGCAAGGCACCGGGGAGCTGTTTTTT. Protein sequence: CASSSGGQGQGTGELFF.

This chain connects TRBV15 to TRBJ2-5; TRBD2 aligns across 7 bases. This CDR3 spans 14 amino acids. The germline gives CDR1 LNHNV, CDR2 YYDKDF (reference sequence). V was pared by 4 bases and J by 4 bases, with 6 bases of the junction left unmatched. The DNA for the CDR3 is TGTGCCACCAGCAAGCGCGGGAGTCGAGAGACCCAGTACTTC. It is translated as CATSKRGSRETQYF.

The chain joins TRBV25-1 to TRBJ1-2, with D hard to call. This CDR3 contains 17 residues. The V and J ends lost 4 bases and 2 bases respectively, with 20 bases between them. Germline V gives CDR1 MGHDK, CDR2 SYGVNS. The CDR3 DNA follows: TGTGCCAGCAGTGCTAGAGATAATCCGCGAGGGAACTATGGCTACACCTTC. Its translation is CASSARDNPRGNYGYTF.

This clonotype has more than one count but fewer than ten. The rearrangement uses TRBV10-2 and TRBJ1-6, with D unclear. Germline lookup yields CDR1 WSHSY and CDR2 SAAADI. There are 12 residues in the CDR3. The V end lost 8 bases, the J end lost 6 bases, and 8 bases lay between the germline ends. The CDR3 sequence: CASREINSPLHF. Here the CDR3 DNA reads TGCGCCAGCCGGGAGATTAATTCACCCCTCCACTTT.

This chain uses TRBV29-1 with TRBJ2-5; 9 positions match TRBD1. Trimming cost V 2 bases and J 2 bases; bases outside gene matches: 3. The V gene's germline CDR1 is SQVTM and CDR2 ANQGSEA. This CDR3 has 14 amino acids. This CDR3 reads CSVERGTGQETQYF. For the CDR3, the DNA is TGCAGCGTTGAAAGGGGGACAGGGCAAGAGACCCAGTACTTC.

The V gene is TRBV10-3, the J gene TRBJ1-1; the match to TRBD1 covers 8 bases. V shed 8 bases, J shed 0 bases, and the junction held 5 bases outside the gene matches. There are 14 residues in the CDR3. Per the germline V gene, CDR1 is ENHRY and CDR2 is SYGVKD. CDR3 loop: CAIWTGKMNTEAFF. The CDR3 nucleotides read TGTGCCATCTGGACAGGGAAGATGAACACTGAAGCTTTCTTT.

This clonotype has a single count. This rearrangement joins TRBV7-8 to TRBJ2-7; 11 nucleotides align to TRBD2. V trimming: 0 bases; J trimming: 2 bases; junction bases outside the gene matches: 3. The CDR3 is made up of 16 amino acids. From germline, CDR1 is SGHVS and CDR2 FQNEAQ. CDR3 in amino acids: CASSLAGTSGAYEQYF. The CDR3 nucleotides read TGTGCCAGCAGCTTAGCCGGGACTAGCGGCGCCTACGAGCAGTACTTC.

This clonotype has at least ten counts. V is TRBV20-1 and J is TRBJ2-3; 8 nucleotides agree with TRBD2. CDR3 size: 15 residues. V was pared by 3 bases and J by 2 bases, with 7 bases of the junction left unmatched. Germline lookup yields CDR1 DFQATT and CDR2 SNEGSKA (reference sequence). The CDR3 spells CSASSGLAVTDTQYF. DNA of the CDR3: TGCAGTGCTAGTTCCGGACTAGCAGTCACAGATACGCAGTATTTT.

This rearrangement joins TRBV29-1 to TRBJ1-2; maybe TRBD1 (6 bases). From germline, CDR1 is SQVTM and CDR2 ANQGSEA. The CDR3 extends over 13 amino acids. V was shortened by 8 bases and J by 7 bases, with 20 bases between the two germline ends. In nucleotides, the CDR3 is TGCAGCCCTGACAGGTCCCTGGGGGTTGGCTACACCTTC. Translated: CSPDRSLGVGYTF.

A note on this clonotype: The junction and the germline gene differ at one end; a read error may be behind it. The genes are TRBV7-8 and TRBJ1-5; 7 bases are a match to TRBD1. The V gene's germline CDR1 is SGHVS and CDR2 FQNEAQ. The CDR3 totals 15 residues. The CDR3 nucleotides read TGTGCCGGCAGCATGTACGCAGGGGGGACCCAGCCCCAGCATTTT. It translates to CAGSMYAGGTQPQHF. The variable domain in full, completed from reference TRBV7-8 and TRBJ1-5, reads GAGVSQSPRYKVAKRGQDVALRCDPISGHVSLFWYQQALGQGPEFLTYFQNEAQLDKSGLPSDRFFAERPEGSVSTLKIQRTQQEDSAVYLCAGSMYAGGTQPQHFGDGTRLSIL.

This clonotype was detected only once. A junction boundary mismatches the germline segment, possibly from a read error. The V and J genes are TRBV10-3 and TRBJ1-1; D is uncertain. Germline V gives CDR1 ENHRY, CDR2 SYGVKD. This CDR3 comprises 14 residues. DNA of the CDR3: TGTGCCAGCAGTTACACCGCGGGGAACACTGAAGCTTACTTT. Translating gives CASSYTAGNTEAYF.

This clonotype was seen repeatedly, ten times or more. The V call is TRBV7-9, the J call TRBJ1-6; D remains unclear. V shed 4 bases and J shed 0 bases, with 7 bases lying between them. The CDR3 has 15 amino acids. Germline CDR1 and CDR2: SEHNR and FQNEAQ (reference sequence). The CDR3 DNA reads as TGTGCCAGCAGCTCCGGAAGCTCCTATAATTCACCCCTCCACTTT. It translates to CASSSGSSYNSPLHF.

Points on this clonotype: A junction boundary mismatches the germline segment, possibly from a read error. The V call is TRBV6-5, the J call TRBJ2-7; 16 nucleotides match TRBD2. The CDR3 length is 18 residues. Per germline, CDR1 MNHEY and CDR2 SVGAGI. CDR3 residues: CASSYKGTSGRDTYGQYF. The CDR3 DNA follows: TGTGCCAGCAGTTACAAAGGGACTAGCGGGAGGGATACCTACGGGCAGTACTTC.

Of note for this clonotype: The germline gene is not matched at one end of the junction; a read error may be the cause. The chain couples TRBV12-3 or TRBV12-4 to TRBJ1-2; D is perhaps TRBD1 (5 bases). This CDR3 spans 14 amino acids. The DNA for the CDR3 is TGTGCCAGCAGTTATCAGGGAGGGAACTATGGCTGCACCTTC. This sequence encodes CASSYQGGNYGCTF.

For the CDR3, the DNA is TGCAGCGCCCGACTAGCGGGAGCTGACGAGCAGTACTTC. As protein: CSARLAGADEQYF. This chain links TRBV29-1 with TRBJ2-7; 12 bases fit TRBD2. V lost 7 bases, J lost 5 bases, and 6 bases stayed unmatched. The CDR3 is 13 residues long. Germline V gene sequence: CDR1 SQVTM, CDR2 ANQGSEA.

The gene calls are TRBV6-6 and TRBJ1-1; D possibly corresponds to TRBD1 (5 bases). V lost 10 bases and J lost 7, with 16 bases in between. The germline V gene encodes CDR1 MNHNY and CDR2 SVGAGI (reference sequence). CDR3 length: 12 amino acids. CDR3 in amino acids: CAILDSRGEAFF. For the CDR3, the DNA is TGTGCCATCTTAGACAGTCGGGGTGAAGCTTTCTTT.

Concerning this clonotype: One end of the junction varies from germline; a read error may be responsible. The V gene is TRBV2, the J gene TRBJ1-5, with D perhaps matching TRBD1 (6 bases). CDR1 and CDR2 from the germline V gene are SNHLY and FYNNEI. The length of the CDR3 is 13 residues. The DNA of the CDR3 is TGTGCCAGCAGTGCCAAGGGGGATCAGCACCAGCATTTT. This codes for CASSAKGDQHQHF.

This clonotype was observed many times. The chain has TRBV9 and TRBJ2-2; D remains ambiguous. The V gene lost 0 bases and the J gene lost 4 bases, with 4 bases spanning the gap. Germline V CDR1 and CDR2: SGDLS, YYNGEE. The CDR3 contains 13 residues. Written as DNA, the CDR3 is TGTGCCAGCAGCGTAGGAGGCACCGGGGAGCTGTTTTTT. Protein product: CASSVGGTGELFF.

Concerning this clonotype: Since the CDR3 does not end with the conserved phenylalanine or tryptophan, this likely comes from a read error. Because the CDR3's place on the DNA is in doubt, the DNA is left out and the CDR3 is given as listed by TCRdb. The rearrangement links TRBV20-1 to TRBJ2-7. The CDR3 is 9 residues long, ends included. Germline assignment: CDR1 DFQATT and CDR2 SNEGSKA (reference sequence). CDR3 loop: CSAYDGPYY.

J is TRBJ1-1 and V is TRBV7-8, with D uncertain. Germline CDR1 is SGHVS and CDR2 is FQNEAQ. The V gene lost 5 bases and the J gene lost 7 bases, with 14 bases spanning the gap. This CDR3 is built from 13 residues. CDR3 coding DNA: TGTGCCAGCAGCATAGGCCGGGCTCTTGAAGCTTTCTTT. Amino acid sequence: CASSIGRALEAFF.

The chain is built from TRBV20-1 and TRBJ1-2; 9 bases agree with TRBD1. Germline V gene sequence: CDR1 DFQATT, CDR2 SNEGSKA (reference sequence). This CDR3 has 15 residues. The ends lost 4 bases at V and 1 base at J; junction bases unmatched: 7. As DNA, the CDR3 is TGCAGTGCTATCGACAGGGGGGCCAATAACTATGGCTACACCTTC. Translated, it gives CSAIDRGANNYGYTF.

A word on this clonotype: At one end, the junction sequence differs from germline, possibly due to a read error. This chain connects TRBV20-1 to TRBJ1-2; the D gene is possibly TRBD1 (5 bases). Germline CDR1 and CDR2: DFQATT and SNEGSKA (reference sequence). The CDR3 is 15 amino acids. CDR3 protein: CSARAKGAAFYGYAF. The CDR3 DNA is TGCAGTGCTAGGGCTAAAGGGGCGGCCTTCTATGGCTACGCCTTC.

The chain joins TRBV20-1 to TRBJ1-2; D may be TRBD1 (6 bases). The CDR3 length is 13 residues. The V end lost 3 bases, the J end lost 0 bases, and 8 bases lay between the germline ends. Looked up from germline, CDR1 is DFQATT and CDR2 is SNEGSKA (reference sequence). CDR3 amino acids: CSARRQANYGYTF. The CDR3 region has the DNA TGCAGTGCTAGGAGACAGGCTAACTATGGCTACACCTTC.

The sample holds many counts of this clonotype. The chain is built from TRBV2 and TRBJ2-3; D remains unclear. V lost 3 bases to trimming and J lost 8 bases, with 21 bases between them. CDR3 length: 16 residues. From germline, CDR1 is SNHLY and CDR2 FYNNEI. CDR3 amino acids: CASSDLDQTVSGTQYF. CDR3 in DNA: TGTGCCAGCAGTGATCTAGATCAAACCGTTTCTGGTACGCAGTATTTT.